These 18 T cell receptor beta chains came from one sample sequenced in a study of T cells after yellow fever vaccination. A single record per CDR3 protein comes from TCRdb applying MiXCR to the 5' RACE reads. The table includes 60,000 to 85,000 distinct CDR3 sequences, roughly 7.4% detected once. The input for sequencing was CD8+ T cells sorted from PBMCs, taken less than 6 days after the first yellow fever vaccination. The receptors were sampled from a man aged 18 to 29 who received the YFV17D yellow fever vaccine.

This clonotype was found a few times. The rearrangement joins TRBV10-3 to TRBJ2-5; the match to TRBD2 covers 8 bases. CDR3 length: 14 amino acids. Per germline, CDR1 ENHRY and CDR2 SYGVKD. V lost 6 bases, J lost 1 base, and 4 bases stayed unmatched. CDR3 nucleotide sequence: TGTGCCATCAGCGGAACTAGCGGCCAAGAGACCCAGTACTTC. Encoded protein: CAISGTSGQETQYF.

There are many counts of this clonotype. The chain recombines TRBV4-1 with TRBJ1-6; no definite D call. Germline V gene data show CDR1 as MGHRA and CDR2 as YSYEKL. Trimming left V 1 base short and J 0 bases short, with 13 bases between. CDR3 length: 18 amino acids. The CDR3 coding sequence is TGCGCCAGCAGCCAAGTCGTGTTTCAGTACTCCTATAATTCACCCCTCCACTTT. It encodes CASSQVVFQYSYNSPLHF.

At least ten counts were recorded for this clonotype. This chain connects TRBV5-1 to TRBJ2-4; 8 bases map to TRBD1. This CDR3 has 15 residues. Germline lookup yields CDR1 SGHRS and CDR2 YFSETQ. Trimming took 1 base from V and 7 from J; bases not matched to a gene: 7. CDR3 sequence: CASSLTGTGLNIQYF. CDR3 DNA: TGCGCCAGCAGCTTGACTGGGACAGGACTGAACATTCAGTACTTC.

This clonotype has at least ten counts. In DNA form, the CDR3 reads TGTGCCAGCAGTTTAGGCCAGGGGCTCACAGATACGCAGTATTTT. Its protein product is CASSLGQGLTDTQYF. The V gene is TRBV12-3 or TRBV12-4, the J gene TRBJ2-3; tentative D call: TRBD1 (6 bases). Trimming pared 1 base from V and 2 bases from J, leaving 10 bases between. The length of the CDR3 is 15 residues.

A note on this clonotype: Because the CDR3's place on the DNA is in doubt, the DNA is left out and the CDR3 is given as listed by TCRdb. The chain links TRBV9 to TRBJ2-1; TRBD1, the D gene given by the table, was not confirmed from the DNA. From germline, CDR1 is SGDLS and CDR2 YYNGEE. 13 amino acids form the CDR3, both terminal residues included. The CDR3 sequence: CASSVAKGTAEFF.

This clonotype was seen a handful of times. The V and J genes are TRBV4-2 and TRBJ2-1, with TRBD2 as a possible D gene (5 bases). The germline CDR1 and CDR2 sequences are LGHNA and YNFKEQ. This CDR3 has 17 amino acids. Trimming removed 1 base from V and 0 bases from J, with 13 bases in between. CDR3 amino acids: CASSQVAGPSSYNEQFF. The CDR3 DNA reads as TGTGCCAGCAGCCAAGTTGCGGGTCCGAGCTCCTACAATGAGCAGTTCTTC.

The gene calls are TRBV4-2 and TRBJ2-2; 12 bases align to TRBD2. V shed 1 base, J shed 4 bases, and the junction held 7 bases outside the gene matches. Per the germline V gene, CDR1 is LGHNA and CDR2 is YNFKEQ. The CDR3 spans 18 residues. CDR3 coding DNA: TGTGCCAGCAGCCAAGTTCTAGCGGGGGGGCCGGGCACCGGGGAGCTGTTTTTT. Residues: CASSQVLAGGPGTGELFF.

At least ten counts were recorded for this clonotype. The V and J genes are TRBV15 and TRBJ1-2; D is perhaps TRBD1 (6 bases). This CDR3 region has 13 residues. The V gene's germline CDR1 is LNHNV and CDR2 YYDKDF (reference sequence). The V and J ends lost 3 bases and 4 bases respectively, with 9 bases between them. The chain's CDR3 is CATSRGGIYGYTF. CDR3 nucleotide sequence: TGTGCCACCAGCAGGGGGGGCATCTATGGCTACACCTTC.

This clonotype was detected many times. The rearrangement uses TRBV4-1 and TRBJ2-2, with no clear D. Trimming took 1 base from V and 5 from J, leaving 8 bases between them. The CDR3 runs 14 residues. CDR1 is MGHRA and CDR2 is YSYEKL in the germline V gene. CDR3 bases: TGCGCCAGCAGCCAAGTTAGTGGAACCGGGGAGCTGTTTTTT. It specifies CASSQVSGTGELFF.

This clonotype was observed a few times. The chain's CDR3 is CASSPLGGGELYNEQFF. CDR3 in DNA: TGTGCCAGCAGCCCGTTGGGGGGGGGCGAATTGTACAATGAGCAGTTCTTC. The J gene is TRBJ2-1, the V gene TRBV11-2; tentatively, D is TRBD2 (7 bases). The CDR3 spans 17 residues. Germline-derived CDR1 and CDR2 are SGHAT and FQNNGV. Trimming shortened V by 5 bases and J by 4 bases, and 21 bases separated the two germline ends. Full variable domain (outside the CDR3, taken from reference TRBV11-2 and TRBJ2-1): EAGVAQSPRYKIIEKRQSVAFWCNPISGHATLYWYQQILGQGPKLLIQFQNNGVVDDSQLPKDRFSAERLKGVDSTLKIQPAKLEDSAVYLCASSPLGGGELYNEQFFGPGTRLTVL.

This chain joins TRBV20-1 and TRBJ2-1; D is possibly TRBD2 (6 bases). CDR3 length equals 13 residues. Looked up from germline, CDR1 is DFQATT and CDR2 is SNEGSKA (reference sequence). V shed 3 bases and J shed 8 bases, with 14 bases lying between them. CDR3 coding DNA: TGCAGTGCTAGTCTGATACTAGCCGATGAGCAGTTCTTC. It translates to CSASLILADEQFF.

This clonotype was detected once. The chain employs TRBV6-2 or TRBV6-3 and TRBJ2-5; D possibly uses TRBD1 or TRBD2 (5 bases each). Germline V gives CDR1 MNHEY, CDR2 SVGEGT. Trimming shortened V by 6 bases and J by 7 bases, and 15 bases separated the two germline ends. The CDR3 has 13 amino acids. The CDR3 bases are TGTGCCAGCAGCCCGGGGCCGTACGGGACCCAGTACTTC. Translating it yields CASSPGPYGTQYF.

The table lists this clonotype with many counts. The chain uses TRBV5-1 and TRBJ2-7; 7 bases match TRBD2. After removal of 5 bases from V and 5 bases from J, the junction contained 7 bases not matched to a gene. The CDR3 extends over 13 amino acids. Looked up from germline, CDR1 is SGHRS and CDR2 is YFSETQ. The CDR3 here is CASSTERGDEQYF. DNA for the CDR3: TGCGCCAGCAGTACCGAGCGGGGAGACGAGCAGTACTTC.

The table lists this clonotype with a few counts. The V and J genes are TRBV23-1 and TRBJ2-5; no reliable D call. TRBV23-1 is given ORF status, its function remaining uncertain. The V end was cut by 8 bases, the J end by 1 base, with 23 bases between. The CDR3 length is 17 residues. The CDR3 loop is CASAFLRRAPPQETQYF. The CDR3 DNA reads TGCGCCAGCGCGTTCCTACGCCGGGCGCCCCCCCAAGAGACCCAGTACTTC.

This clonotype turned up a few times. The genes are TRBV5-1 and TRBJ1-3; D gene ambiguous. The CDR3 sequence is 17 residues long. The germline V gene has CDR1 SGHRS and CDR2 YFSETQ. Between the trimmed V and J ends, which lost 0 bases and 0 bases, there was a span of 13 bases. Here the CDR3 DNA reads TGCGCCAGCAGCTTGGTCCCCCTCGGGAACTCTGGAAACACCATATATTTT. Translated, it gives CASSLVPLGNSGNTIYF.

This clonotype turned up a few times. V and J are TRBV3-1 and TRBJ2-1, with unresolved D. The CDR3 runs 15 residues. Germline V lookup: CDR1 LGHDT, CDR2 YNNKEL (reference sequence). V was shortened by 0 bases and J by 10 bases, with 16 bases between the two germline ends. CDR3 in DNA: TGTGCCAGCAGCCAAGATATTGGCCGTAGACTCGAGCAGTTCTTC. This gives the protein CASSQDIGRRLEQFF.

Ten or more counts support this clonotype. CDR3 sequence: CASSDWTGRQIQNIQYF. CDR3 coding DNA: TGTGCCAGCAGTGATTGGACCGGAAGACAGATCCAAAACATTCAGTACTTC. The chain links TRBV6-1 to TRBJ2-4; TRBD1 is a possible D gene (5 bases). V lost 3 bases, J lost 5 bases, and 20 bases lay in between. This CDR3 has 17 amino acids. Germline-derived CDR1 and CDR2 are MNHNS and SASEGT.

The chain couples TRBV5-4 to TRBJ2-1, with D tentatively TRBD2 (5 bases). CDR1 is SGHNT and CDR2 is YYREEE in the germline V gene (reference sequence). CDR3 length equals 14 residues. The V end lost 4 bases, the J end lost 5 bases, and 13 bases lay between the germline ends. DNA for the CDR3: TGTGCCAGCAGCCTCTCGAGGACTGACAATGAGCAGTTCTTC. Amino acids: CASSLSRTDNEQFF.